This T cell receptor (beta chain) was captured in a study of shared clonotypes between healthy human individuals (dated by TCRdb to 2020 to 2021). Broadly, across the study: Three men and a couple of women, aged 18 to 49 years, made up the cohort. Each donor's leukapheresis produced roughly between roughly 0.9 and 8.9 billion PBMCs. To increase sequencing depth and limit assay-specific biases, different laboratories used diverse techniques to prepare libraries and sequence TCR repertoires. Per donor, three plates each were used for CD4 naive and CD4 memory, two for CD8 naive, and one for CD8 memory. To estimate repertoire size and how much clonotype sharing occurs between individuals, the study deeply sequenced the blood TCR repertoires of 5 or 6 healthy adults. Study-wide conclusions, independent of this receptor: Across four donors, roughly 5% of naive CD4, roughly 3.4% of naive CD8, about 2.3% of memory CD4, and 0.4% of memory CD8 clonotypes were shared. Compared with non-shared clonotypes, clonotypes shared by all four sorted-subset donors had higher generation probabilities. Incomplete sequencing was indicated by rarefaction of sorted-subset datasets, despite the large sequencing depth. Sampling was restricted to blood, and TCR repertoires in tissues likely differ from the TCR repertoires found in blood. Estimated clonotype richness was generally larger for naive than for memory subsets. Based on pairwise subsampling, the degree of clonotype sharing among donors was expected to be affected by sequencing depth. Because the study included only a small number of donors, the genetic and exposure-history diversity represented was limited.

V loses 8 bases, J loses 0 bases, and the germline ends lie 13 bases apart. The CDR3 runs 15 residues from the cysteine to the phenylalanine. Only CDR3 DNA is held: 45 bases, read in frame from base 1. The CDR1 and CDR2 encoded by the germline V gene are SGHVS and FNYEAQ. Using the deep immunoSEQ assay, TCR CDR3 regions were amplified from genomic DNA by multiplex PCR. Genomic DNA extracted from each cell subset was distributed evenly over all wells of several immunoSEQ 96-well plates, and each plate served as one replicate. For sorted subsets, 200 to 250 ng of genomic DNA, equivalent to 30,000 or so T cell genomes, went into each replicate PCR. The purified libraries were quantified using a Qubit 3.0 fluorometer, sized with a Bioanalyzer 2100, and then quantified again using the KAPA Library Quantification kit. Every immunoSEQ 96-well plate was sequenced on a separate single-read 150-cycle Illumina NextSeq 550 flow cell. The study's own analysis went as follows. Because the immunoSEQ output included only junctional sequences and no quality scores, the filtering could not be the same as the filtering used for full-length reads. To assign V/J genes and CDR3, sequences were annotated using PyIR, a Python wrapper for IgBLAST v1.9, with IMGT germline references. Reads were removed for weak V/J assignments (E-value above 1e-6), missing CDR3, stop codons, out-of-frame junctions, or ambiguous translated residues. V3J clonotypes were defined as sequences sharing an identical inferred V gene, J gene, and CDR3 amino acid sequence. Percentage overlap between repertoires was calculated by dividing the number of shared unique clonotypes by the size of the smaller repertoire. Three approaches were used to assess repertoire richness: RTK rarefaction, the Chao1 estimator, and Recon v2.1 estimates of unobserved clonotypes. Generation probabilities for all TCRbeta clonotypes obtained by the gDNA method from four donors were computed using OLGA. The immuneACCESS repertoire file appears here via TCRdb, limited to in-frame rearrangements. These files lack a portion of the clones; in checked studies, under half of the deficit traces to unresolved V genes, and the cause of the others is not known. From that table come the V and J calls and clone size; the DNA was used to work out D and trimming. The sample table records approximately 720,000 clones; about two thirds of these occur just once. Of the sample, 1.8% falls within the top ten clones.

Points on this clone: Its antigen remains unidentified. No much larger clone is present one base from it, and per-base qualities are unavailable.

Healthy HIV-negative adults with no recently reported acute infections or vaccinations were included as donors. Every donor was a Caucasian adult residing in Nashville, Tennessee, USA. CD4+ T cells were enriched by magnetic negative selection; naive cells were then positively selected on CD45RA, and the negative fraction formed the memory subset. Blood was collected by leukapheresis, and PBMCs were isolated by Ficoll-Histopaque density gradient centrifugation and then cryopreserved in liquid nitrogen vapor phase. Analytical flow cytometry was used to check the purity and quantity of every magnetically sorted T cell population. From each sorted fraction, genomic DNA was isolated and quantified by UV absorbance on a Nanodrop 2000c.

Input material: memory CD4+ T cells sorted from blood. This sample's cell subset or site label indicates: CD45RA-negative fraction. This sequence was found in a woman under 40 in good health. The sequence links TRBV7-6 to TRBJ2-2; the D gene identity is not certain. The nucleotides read TGTGCCAGCCGCATTCAGGAGTCGAACACCGGGGAGCTGTTTTTT. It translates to CASRIQESNTGELFF.